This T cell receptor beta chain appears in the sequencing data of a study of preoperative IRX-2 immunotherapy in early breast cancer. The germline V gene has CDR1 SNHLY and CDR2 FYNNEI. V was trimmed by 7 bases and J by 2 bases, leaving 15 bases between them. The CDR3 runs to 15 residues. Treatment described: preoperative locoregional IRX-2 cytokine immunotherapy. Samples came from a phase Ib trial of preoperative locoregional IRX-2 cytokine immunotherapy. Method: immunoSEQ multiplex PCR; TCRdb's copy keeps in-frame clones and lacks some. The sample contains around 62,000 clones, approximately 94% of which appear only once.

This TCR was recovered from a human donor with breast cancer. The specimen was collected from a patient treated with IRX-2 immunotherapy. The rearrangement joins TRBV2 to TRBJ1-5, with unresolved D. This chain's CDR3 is CASKVHWVGNQPQHF. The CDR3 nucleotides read TGTGCCAGCAAAGTCCACTGGGTGGGCAATCAGCCCCAGCATTTT.